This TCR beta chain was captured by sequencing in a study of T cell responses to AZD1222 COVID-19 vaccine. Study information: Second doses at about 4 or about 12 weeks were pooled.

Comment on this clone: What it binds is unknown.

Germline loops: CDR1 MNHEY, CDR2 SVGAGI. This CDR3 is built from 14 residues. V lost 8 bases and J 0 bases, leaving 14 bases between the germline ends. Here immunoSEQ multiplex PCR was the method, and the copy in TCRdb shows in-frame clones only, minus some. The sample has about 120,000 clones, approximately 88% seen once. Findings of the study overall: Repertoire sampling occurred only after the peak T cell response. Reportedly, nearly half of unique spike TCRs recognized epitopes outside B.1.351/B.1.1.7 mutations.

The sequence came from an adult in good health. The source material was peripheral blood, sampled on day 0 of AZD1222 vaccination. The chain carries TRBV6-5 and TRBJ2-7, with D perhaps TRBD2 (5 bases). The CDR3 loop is CASSSLGVSYEQYF. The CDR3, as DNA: TGTGCCAGCTCTTCTCTCGGGGTCTCCTACGAGCAGTACTTC.